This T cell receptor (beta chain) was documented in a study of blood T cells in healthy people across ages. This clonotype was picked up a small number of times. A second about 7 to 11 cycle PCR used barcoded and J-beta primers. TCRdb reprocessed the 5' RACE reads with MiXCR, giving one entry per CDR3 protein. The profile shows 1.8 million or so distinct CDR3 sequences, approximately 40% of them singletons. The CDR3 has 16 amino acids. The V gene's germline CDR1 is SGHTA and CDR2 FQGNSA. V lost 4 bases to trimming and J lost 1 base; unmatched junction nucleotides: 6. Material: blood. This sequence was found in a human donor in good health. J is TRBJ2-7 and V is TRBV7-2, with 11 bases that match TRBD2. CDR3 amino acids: CASSSRRLAGSYEQYF. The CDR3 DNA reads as TGTGCCAGCAGCTCAAGAAGACTAGCGGGATCCTACGAGCAGTACTTC.